The rows below give T cell receptor beta chains drawn from one sample of a study of Ad26.COV2.S vaccination and SARS-CoV-2 variants. Repertoires were generated with immunoSEQ multiplex PCR, while TCRdb's copy carries only in-frame clones and drops some. The data show some 480,000 clones, 87% seen once. The sequencing here drew on peripheral blood, taken in a trial of Ad26.COV2.S vaccine versus placebo. The receptors originated from a person aged 18-60 years who received the Ad26.COV2.S COVID-19 vaccine or a placebo. Both conserved end residues are part of each CDR3. The order of the fields is D gene, V gene, clone size, J gene, CDR3 DNA, CDR3 protein. A D gene is named only where the DNA matches it firmly. Clone size is stated in some rows and not others, as once, few, many or a class when expanded.

>NA|TRBV19|NA|TRBJ1-1
TGTGCCAGTAGTCTCGTTCCGGGACAAACCACTGAAGCTTTCTTT
CASSLVPGQTTEAFF
>NA|TRBV4-3|NA|TRBJ1-3
TGCGCCAGCAGCCAAGATTTAGGACAGGGAAACACCATATATTTT
CASSQDLGQGNTIYF
>NA|TRBV5-6|NA|TRBJ1-1
TGTGCCAGCAGCCTACAGGGTGGGGGAACTGAAGCTTTCTTT
CASSLQGGGTEAFF
>NA|TRBV12-3/TRBV12-4|NA|TRBJ2-7
TGTGCCAGCAGTCGAGACCCGGGATACGAGCAGTACTTC
CASSRDPGYEQYF
>NA|TRBV30|few|TRBJ1-5
TGTGCCTGGAGTGGAGGGGATGCTCAGCCCCAGCATTTT
CAWSGGDAQPQHF
>NA|TRBV7-8|NA|TRBJ2-7
TGTGCCAGCAGCTTGAGACGGGGGTCAGGTTCCTACGAGCAGTACTTC
CASSLRRGSGSYEQYF
>NA|TRBV7-2|once|TRBJ2-3
TGTGCCAGCAGCTACCCGGGACCCACAGATACGCAGTATTTT
CASSYPGPTDTQYF
>TRBD1|TRBV28|NA|TRBJ1-2
TGTGCCAGTTCAACAGGGGGCGGTGGCTACACCTTC
CASSTGGGGYTF
>NA|TRBV9|NA|TRBJ2-3
TGTGCCAGCAGCGTAGCTTCAAGAGATACGCAGTATTTT
CASSVASRDTQYF
>NA|TRBV6-2/TRBV6-3|NA|TRBJ1-2
TGTGCCAGCAGTGGACGCCTTAGGGGCTACACCTTC
CASSGRLRGYTF
>TRBD1|TRBV7-2|many|TRBJ1-5
TGTGCCAGCAGCCGGGACAGATTACAGCCCCAGCATTTT
CASSRDRLQPQHF
>NA|TRBV28|NA|TRBJ2-4
TGTGCCAGCAGTGTCCCCGGGACATCCGACAGCATTCAGTACTTC
CASSVPGTSDSIQYF
>NA|TRBV7-9|NA|TRBJ2-3
TGTGCCAGCAGCGAAGGGGGAGGTGATACGCAGTATTTT
CASSEGGGDTQYF
>NA|TRBV28|NA|TRBJ1-4
TGTGCCAGCAGTGGGCAATGGGGCAGGGTCCCTGAAAAACTGTTTTTT
CASSGQWGRVPEKLFF
>NA|TRBV5-1|NA|TRBJ2-7
TGCGCCAGCAGCTTGTTGGGGGTGGGGTTAGGCGAGCAGTACTTC
CASSLLGVGLGEQYF
>NA|TRBV27|NA|TRBJ2-7
TGTGCCAGCCGAGGACTACCACCATACGAGCAGTACTTC
CASRGLPPYEQYF
>TRBD2|TRBV28|once|TRBJ2-7
TGTGCCAGCAGCCTTGGGACTAGCGAGAGGGGGCAGTACTTC
CASSLGTSERGQYF
>NA|TRBV2|NA|TRBJ2-1
TGTGCCAGCCACCTAGGCCCCTCCTACAATGAGCAGTTCTTC
CASHLGPSYNEQFF
>TRBD2|TRBV5-6|NA|TRBJ2-1
TGTGCCAGCAGCAAGACTAGCGGGGCTATGCATGAGCAGTTCTTC
CASSKTSGAMHEQFF
>NA|TRBV27|NA|TRBJ1-1
TGTGCCAGCAGTCTGGGAAGGGTCACTGAAGCTTTCTTT
CASSLGRVTEAFF